The 11 T cell receptor beta chains below were found in one sample sequenced in a study of blood T cell repertoires in COVID-19 (dated by TCRdb to 2018 to 2021). Receptor amplification or capture employed the immunoSEQ multiplex PCR assay. TCRdb took over this immuneACCESS table, retaining in-frame rearrangements with V and J assigned. Such tables are incomplete; in checked studies, under half of the missing clones stem from an unresolved V gene, and the remainder is unexplained. Within this sample are some 250,000 clones, with roughly 80% of them counted one time only. Around 4% of the sample is held by the ten biggest clonotypes. Sequenced material: peripheral blood. These receptors originate from a man aged 45 to 65 with active or convalescent COVID-19.

V usage is TRBV6-5 and J usage is TRBJ2-7; 8 bases fit TRBD2. V dropped 8 bases and J dropped 2; count of bases not matched to a gene: 8. CDR1 is MNHEY and CDR2 is SVGAGI in the germline V gene. The CDR3 spans 14 residues. CDR3 amino acids: CASEPGLGTYEQYF. The CDR3 DNA is TGTGCCAGCGAGCCGGGACTAGGGACCTACGAGCAGTACTTC.

The genes are TRBV4-3 and TRBJ1-1; the D gene is possibly TRBD1 (6 bases). Per germline, CDR1 LGHNA and CDR2 YSLEER. CDR3 length equals 18 residues. With 0 bases removed from V and 1 base from J, the gap between germline ends came to 18 bases. CDR3 residues: CASSQDRKAGVANTEAFF. The CDR3 DNA reads as TGCGCCAGCAGCCAAGATCGAAAGGCAGGGGTTGCGAACACTGAAGCTTTCTTT.

In the case of this clone: This sample also contains other DNA sequences that code for the same CDR3. This chain connects TRBV5-1 to TRBJ2-6; no reliable D call. This CDR3 has 15 residues. Germline CDR1 reads SGHRS; CDR2 reads YFSETQ. Trimming stripped 0 bases from V and 1 base from J, with 5 bases between. The CDR3 loop is CASSLGVSGANVLTF. Here the CDR3 DNA reads TGCGCCAGCAGCTTGGGAGTGTCTGGGGCCAACGTCCTGACTTTC.

The rearrangement joins TRBV6-5 to TRBJ2-1; D possibly corresponds to TRBD2 (6 bases). This CDR3 contains 15 residues. From germline, CDR1 is MNHEY and CDR2 SVGAGI. Deletions cut 6 bases from V and 0 bases from J, with 12 bases between. The CDR3 DNA reads TGTGCCAGCAGGCCTTCGGGGGACTCCTACAATGAGCAGTTCTTC. Its translation is CASRPSGDSYNEQFF.

The J gene is TRBJ2-2, the V gene TRBV4-1; TRBD1 matches 8 bases. The CDR3 has 15 residues. Germline CDR1 and CDR2: MGHRA and YSYEKL. J lost 0 bases, V lost 4 bases, and 1 base had no gene match. For the CDR3, the DNA is TGCGCCAGCAGCCCGGGACAGGCGAACACCGGGGAGCTGTTTTTT. Its translation: CASSPGQANTGELFF.

The gene calls are TRBV27 and TRBJ2-3; 12 bases match TRBD2. CDR1 is MNHEY and CDR2 is SMNVEV in the germline V gene (reference sequence). The length of the CDR3 is 15 residues. Trimming took 4 bases from V and 9 from J; bases not matched to a gene: 8. The CDR3, as DNA: TGTGCCAGCAGTTCTCTAGCGGGGGGGCCGCGGACGCAGTATTTT. It yields the protein CASSSLAGGPRTQYF.

The chain recombines TRBV5-6 with TRBJ1-4; 8 bases line up with TRBD1. The CDR3 is 12 amino acids. The germline CDR1 and CDR2 sequences are SGHDT and YYEEEE. Germline trimming cut 0 bases from V and 14 bases from J; bases unmatched to any gene: 3. This chain's CDR3 is CASSLEAGGLFF. The CDR3 bases are TGTGCCAGCAGCTTGGAGGCAGGGGGCCTGTTTTTT.

The chain is built from TRBV28 and TRBJ2-7, with D possibly being TRBD1 (6 bases). CDR1 MDHEN and CDR2 SYDVKM come from the germline V gene. The CDR3 is 13 amino acids. CDR3 sequence reads: CATLRGSSYEQYF. The CDR3 coding sequence is TGTGCAACCCTGAGGGGGTCCTCCTACGAGCAGTACTTC.

This sequence joins TRBV19 and TRBJ2-7; the match to TRBD1 covers 11 bases. The CDR3 length is 14 residues. J lost 4 bases, V lost 3 bases, and 2 bases had no gene match. Per the germline V gene, CDR1 is LNHDA and CDR2 is SQIVND (reference sequence). CDR3 coding DNA: TGTGCCAGTAGTATTGGGGACAGGGGGTACGAGCAGTACTTC. Its protein is CASSIGDRGYEQYF.

The gene calls are TRBV7-8 and TRBJ2-1, with D perhaps matching TRBD2 (7 bases). The CDR3 loop spans 14 amino acids. Trimming left V 6 bases short and J 7 bases short, with 16 bases between. Germline-derived CDR1 and CDR2 are SGHVS and FQNEAQ. Here the CDR3 DNA reads TGTGCCAGCAGTCCGGGGGGCCTGGGGAATGAGCAGTTCTTC. It translates to CASSPGGLGNEQFF.

Regarding this clone: This sample also contains other DNA sequences that code for the same CDR3. This chain joins TRBV12-3 or TRBV12-4 and TRBJ1-1, with unresolved D. Trimming stripped 4 bases from V and 1 base from J, with 7 bases between. The CDR3 is 13 residues long. The DNA of the CDR3 is TGTGCCAGCAGTTCCGGGAGGAACACTGAAGCTTTCTTT. It yields the protein CASSSGRNTEAFF.